This T cell receptor (beta chain) derives from a study of T cell repertoires in cytomegalovirus infection. Turning to the study itself: Indicated by public TCR beta signatures were CMV infection and matching HLA type.

From the reads, TCRdb called clonotypes with MiXCR, one entry per CDR3 protein. Of fewer than 200,000 distinct CDR3 sequences detected, roughly a fifth appear once; the ten largest clones hold just under 3%. This clonotype showed up just a few times. Antigen unknown. General study points: CMV carriers having the relevant HLA were flagged by cumulative public TCR beta family frequency. What dominated the ex vivo response were HLA-C-restricted CMV-specific TCR beta clonotypes.

Trimming at V came to 6 bases and at J to 14 bases, leaving 8 bases not matched to a gene. Germline V CDR1 and CDR2: LNHDA, SQIVND (reference sequence). The CDR3 has 12 residues. The V call is TRBV19, the J call TRBJ2-2, with 8 bases aligning to TRBD2. The sequence came from a human donor in good health (CMV status not recorded). Some clones in this sample may be carry-over from other donors' samples. The sequenced sample consisted of PBMCs. This CDR3 reads CASRIGAGALFF. CDR3 sequence (DNA): TGTGCCAGTAGGATCGGAGCGGGGGCCCTGTTTTTT.